Described below is a single T cell receptor beta chain sequence and its context. The antigen remains unidentified. Every participant with HIV received treatment in the United States. The V end was cut by 3 bases, the J end by 7 bases, with 14 bases between. Germline V CDR1 and CDR2: SGDLS, YYNGEE. The CDR3 has 14 amino acids. This entry is derived from a study of long-term antiretroviral therapy in people with HIV. Researchers ran immunoSEQ v3.0 at survey level. Method: immunoSEQ multiplex PCR; TCRdb's copy keeps in-frame clones and lacks some. The sample carries about 27,000 clones, 75% to 85% recorded once. General observations from the study: Dominating the repertoire at all time points were the clones that expanded before ART.

This TCR was sampled from a middle-aged man with HIV. The specimen comprised unsorted PBMCs, sampled 2.9 years after starting antiretroviral therapy. The V call is TRBV9, the J call TRBJ2-1; TRBD2 is a possible D gene (5 bases). CDR3 DNA: TGTGCCAGCAGCGAAGGCATACGGGAAAATGAGCAGTTCTTC. Its protein is CASSEGIRENEQFF.